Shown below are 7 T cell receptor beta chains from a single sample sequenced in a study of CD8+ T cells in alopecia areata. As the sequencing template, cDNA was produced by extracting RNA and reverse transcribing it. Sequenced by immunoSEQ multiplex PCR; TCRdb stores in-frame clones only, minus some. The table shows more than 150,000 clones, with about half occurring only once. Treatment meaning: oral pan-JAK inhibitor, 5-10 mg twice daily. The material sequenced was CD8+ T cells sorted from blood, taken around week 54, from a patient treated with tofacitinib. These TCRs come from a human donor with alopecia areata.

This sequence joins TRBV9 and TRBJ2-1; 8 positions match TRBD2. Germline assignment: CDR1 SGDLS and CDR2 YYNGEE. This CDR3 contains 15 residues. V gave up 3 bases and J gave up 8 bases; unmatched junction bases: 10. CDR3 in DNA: TGTGCCAGCAGCGAGAGTGGGACTAGTGAAGATGAGCAGTTCTTC. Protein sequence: CASSESGTSEDEQFF.

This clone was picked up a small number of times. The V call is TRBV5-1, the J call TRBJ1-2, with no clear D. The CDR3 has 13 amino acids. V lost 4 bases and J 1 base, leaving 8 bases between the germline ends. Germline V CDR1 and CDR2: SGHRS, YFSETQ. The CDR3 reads CASSLYFNYGYTF. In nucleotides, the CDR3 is TGCGCCAGCAGCCTCTACTTTAACTATGGCTACACCTTC.

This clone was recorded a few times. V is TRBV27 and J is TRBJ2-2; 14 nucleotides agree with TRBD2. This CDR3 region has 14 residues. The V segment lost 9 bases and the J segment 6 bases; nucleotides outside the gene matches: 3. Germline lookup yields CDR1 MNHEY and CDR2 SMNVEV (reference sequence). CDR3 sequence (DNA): TGTGCCAGTCGACTAGCGGGGGGGCCCGGGGAGCTGTTTTTT. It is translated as CASRLAGGPGELFF.

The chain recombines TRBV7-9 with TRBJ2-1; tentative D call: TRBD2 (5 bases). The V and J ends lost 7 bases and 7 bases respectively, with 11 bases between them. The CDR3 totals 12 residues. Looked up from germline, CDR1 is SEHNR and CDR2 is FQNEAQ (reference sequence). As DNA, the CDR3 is TGTGCCAGCACCGGCCGGGAAAATGAGCAGTTCTTC. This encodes CASTGRENEQFF.

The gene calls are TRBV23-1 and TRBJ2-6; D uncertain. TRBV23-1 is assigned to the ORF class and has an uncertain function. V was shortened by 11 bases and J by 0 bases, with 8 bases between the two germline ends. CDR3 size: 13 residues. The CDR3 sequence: CAGRVSGANVLTF. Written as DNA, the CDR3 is TGCGCCGGGCGAGTCTCTGGGGCCAACGTCCTGACTTTC.

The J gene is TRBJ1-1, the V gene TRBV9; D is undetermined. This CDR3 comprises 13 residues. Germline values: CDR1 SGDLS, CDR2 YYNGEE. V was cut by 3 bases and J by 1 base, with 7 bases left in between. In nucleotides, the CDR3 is TGTGCCAGCAGCGCCGGGCAGAACACTGAAGCTTTCTTT. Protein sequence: CASSAGQNTEAFF. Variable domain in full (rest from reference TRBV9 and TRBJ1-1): DSGVTQTPKHLITATGQRVTLRCSPRSGDLSVYWYQQSLDQGLQFLIQYYNGEERAKGNILERFSAQQFPDLHSELNLSSLELGDSALYFCASSAGQNTEAFFGQGTRLTVV.

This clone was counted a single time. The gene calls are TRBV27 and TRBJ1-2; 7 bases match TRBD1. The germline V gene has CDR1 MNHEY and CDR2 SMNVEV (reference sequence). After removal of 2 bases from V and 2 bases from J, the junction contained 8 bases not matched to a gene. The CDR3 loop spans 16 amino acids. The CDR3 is CASSLTIRGSNYGYTF. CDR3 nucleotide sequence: TGTGCCAGCAGTTTAACGATCAGGGGGTCGAACTATGGCTACACCTTC.